This T cell receptor beta chain was observed in a study of CD8+ T cells in alopecia areata (dated by TCRdb to the late 2010s). For the study in its entirety: Treated patients were enrolled in an open-label pilot trial of oral tofacitinib, 5 to 10 mg twice daily, for moderate-to-severe alopecia areata. In humans, TCRbeta sequencing was performed on scalp tissue and on sorted CD4+ and CD8+ peripheral blood T cells from healthy controls and from patients with patchy or totalis/universalis alopecia areata. Scalp clonality was compared among normal scalp (n=4), patchy alopecia areata scalp (n=8), and alopecia totalis/universalis scalp (n=8). Tofacitinib was given for 6 to 18 months, followed by 6 months of follow-up off drug to assess delayed response and recurrence. Patients on tofacitinib were biopsied at baseline and after 4 and 24 weeks of treatment, and several of the patients also had a later scalp biopsy. Amplification of TCRbeta CDR3 regions was done by immunoSEQ multiplex PCR using 35 Vbeta forward primers and 13 Jbeta reverse primers. RNA was extracted with the PAXgene miRNA kit for fixed scalp, the miRNeasy kit for PBMCs, and the RNeasy kit for mouse skin. The study used high-throughput TCRbeta sequencing to examine T cell clonal expansion in alopecia areata, in both the C3H/HeJ mouse model and human patients.

Study-wide conclusions, independent of this receptor: Scalp TCR repertoire analysis is complicated because resident alphabeta T cells in normal human skin are also sequenced, whereas mouse skin is dominated by gammadelta T cells. Compared with normal scalp, lesional scalp, particularly in alopecia totalis/universalis, had higher clonality and more expanded CD8+ clones, which suggests antigenic drive. TCR sequences shared between patients were less clear than in mice, possibly partly because of HLA diversity in the patient population.

Taken with the paper, the label for time point translates to: baseline before oral tofacitinib. Lesional scalp punch biopsies and peripheral blood were obtained from alopecia areata patients. PBMCs were isolated by density centrifugation and stained for CD3, CD4 and CD8, and CD4+ and CD8+ T cells were sorted on a FACSAria. Concerning this clone itself: It lacks a known antigen. No base quality values were provided; no much bigger clone lies one nucleotide off.

Receptor amplification or capture employed the immunoSEQ multiplex PCR assay. To provide template for TCR sequencing, every sample had RNA extracted and reverse transcribed into cDNA. First-strand cDNA was synthesized using SuperScript III with a 2:1 mix of oligo-dT and random hexamers. A synthetic immune receptor repertoire was used to assess amplification bias, and residual bias was removed computationally. Processing in the source paper ran as follows. After raw reads were preprocessed to remove errors, the CDR3 was defined following IMGT conventions as running from the conserved cysteine to phenylalanine. Clonality was computed as 1 minus the Shannon entropy, with the entropy normalized by log2 of the number of productive unique TCRs. Scalp TCRbeta sequences were cross-referenced with sorted blood CD4 and CD8 repertoires so that the CD4 or CD8 identity of scalp clones could be inferred. Held by TCRdb, this immuneACCESS table contains in-frame sequences only and omits some clones. Under half of the omission traces to an unresolved V gene where checked; the cause of the rest is unknown. From that table come the V and J calls and clone size; the DNA was used to work out D and trimming. Across this sample there are hundreds of thousands of clones, with 67% seen only once. The ten largest make up 1.2% of the sample.

The receptor comes from a human donor with alopecia areata. This specimen was CD4+ T cells sorted from blood, taken at week 0.

The DNA reads as follows: TGTGCCAGCAGCCCGAGCGGGGACTCCTACGAGCAGTACTTC. Its coded protein is CASSPSGDSYEQYF. The chain employs TRBV7-9 and TRBJ2-7; the junction holds 7 bases that match TRBD2. CDR1 is given as SEHNR and CDR2 as FQNEAQ, both from the germline V gene (reference sequence). V has 5 bases trimmed and J has 0 bases trimmed; junction bases matching no gene number 4. The CDR3 holds 14 amino acids from the cysteine to the phenylalanine. The sequence is cut down to CDR3 DNA, 42 bases in frame from base 1.